The clone carrying this T cell receptor beta chain occurred many times. Time point: newly diagnosed GD, antithyroid drugs for less than 3 months. The TCR library was prepared using RNA isolated from PBMCs. This sample was taken from a study of regulatory T cells in long-lasting Graves disease. Arm-PCR of CDR3 regions and iRepertoire HTBI primers were the basis on which TCR beta libraries were built. TCRdb redid the calling of the multiplex PCR reads with MiXCR, one entry per CDR3 protein. The sample shows roughly 500,000 distinct CDR3 sequences, more than 10% of them seen only once. The same specimen was also included in a second study, on T cells in Graves' hyperthyroidism and ophthalmopathy.

Sample: peripheral blood mononuclear cells (PBMCs), taken at new diagnosis, from a patient treated with antithyroid drugs. The TCR originated in a woman aged 25-40 years with Graves disease.

The CDR3 nucleotides are TGTGCCAGCAGCCGAGGGACATTTAATCAGCCCCAGCATTTT. Translated: CASSRGTFNQPQHF. The genes are TRBV3-1 and TRBJ1-5; D may be TRBD1 (6 bases). The CDR3 has 14 amino acids. Per the germline V gene, CDR1 is LGHDT and CDR2 is YNNKEL (reference sequence). The V end was cut by 4 bases, the J end by 4 bases, with 11 bases between. The whole variable domain, filled in from reference TRBV3-1 and TRBJ1-5, reads DTAVSQTPKYLVTQMGNDKSIKCEQNLGHDTMYWYKQDSKKFLKIMFSYNNKELIINETVPNRFSPKSPDKAHLNLHINSLELGDSAVYFCASSRGTFNQPQHFGDGTRLSIL.